This T cell receptor beta chain was observed in a study of shared clonotypes between healthy human individuals. Deep-level assay runs were performed. TCRdb's table, derived via immunoSEQ multiplex PCR, lists solely in-frame clones and lacks some. Of 2 million to 2.5 million clones listed, around 95% were seen once; the top ten hold around 0.13%. Looked up from germline, CDR1 is SGHAT and CDR2 is FQNNGV. V lost 6 bases and J 6 bases, leaving 12 bases between the germline ends. The length of the CDR3 is 14 residues. The CD4+ fraction was divided into a CD45RA+ naive subset and a CD45RA-negative memory subset. To note about this clone: What it binds is not known.

Study observations and caveats: Clonotypes shared by all four donors outscored non-shared clonotypes in generation probability.

This TCR derives from a man aged 18 to 35 in good health. Sequenced input: naive CD4+ T cells sorted from blood. Subset of the sample: CD45RA+ positively selected. The rearrangement links TRBV11-2 to TRBJ1-6, with D tentatively TRBD1 (6 bases). DNA for the CDR3: TGTGCCAGCAGGCCGGACAGAACTAATTCACCCCTCCACTTT. Amino acid sequence: CASRPDRTNSPLHF.